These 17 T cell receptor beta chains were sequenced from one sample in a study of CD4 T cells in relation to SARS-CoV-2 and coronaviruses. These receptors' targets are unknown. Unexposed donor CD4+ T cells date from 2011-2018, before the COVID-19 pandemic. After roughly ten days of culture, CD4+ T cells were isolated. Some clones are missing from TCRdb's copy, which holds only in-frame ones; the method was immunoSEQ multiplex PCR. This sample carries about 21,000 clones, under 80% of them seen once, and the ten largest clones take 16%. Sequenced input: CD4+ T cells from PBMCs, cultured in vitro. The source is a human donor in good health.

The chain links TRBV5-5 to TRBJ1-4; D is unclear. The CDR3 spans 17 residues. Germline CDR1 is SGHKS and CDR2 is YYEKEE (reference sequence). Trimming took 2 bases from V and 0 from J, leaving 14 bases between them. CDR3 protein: CASSFRVQLATNEKLFF. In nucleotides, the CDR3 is TGTGCCAGCAGCTTTCGGGTACAGCTAGCAACTAATGAAAAACTGTTTTTT.

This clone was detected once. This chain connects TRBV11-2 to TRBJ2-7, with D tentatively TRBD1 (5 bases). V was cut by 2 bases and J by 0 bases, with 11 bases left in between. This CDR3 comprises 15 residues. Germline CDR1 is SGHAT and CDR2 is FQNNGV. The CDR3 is CASSLSRTSSYEQYF. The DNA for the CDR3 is TGTGCCAGCAGCTTAAGTCGGACAAGCTCCTACGAGCAGTACTTC. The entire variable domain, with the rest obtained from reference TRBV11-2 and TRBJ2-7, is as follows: EAGVAQSPRYKIIEKRQSVAFWCNPISGHATLYWYQQILGQGPKLLIQFQNNGVVDDSQLPKDRFSAERLKGVDSTLKIQPAKLEDSAVYLCASSLSRTSSYEQYFGPGTRLTVT.

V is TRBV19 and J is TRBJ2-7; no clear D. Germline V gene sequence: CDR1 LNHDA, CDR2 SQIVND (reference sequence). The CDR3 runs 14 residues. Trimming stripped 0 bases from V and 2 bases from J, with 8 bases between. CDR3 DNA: TGTGCCAGTAGTATAGATGGGGTCGCCTACGAGCAGTACTTC. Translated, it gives CASSIDGVAYEQYF.

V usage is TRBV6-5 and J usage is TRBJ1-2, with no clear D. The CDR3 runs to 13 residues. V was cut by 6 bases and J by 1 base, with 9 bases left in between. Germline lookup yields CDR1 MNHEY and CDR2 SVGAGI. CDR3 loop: CASSRAYNYGYTF. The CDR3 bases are TGTGCCAGCAGCAGAGCGTATAACTATGGCTACACCTTC.

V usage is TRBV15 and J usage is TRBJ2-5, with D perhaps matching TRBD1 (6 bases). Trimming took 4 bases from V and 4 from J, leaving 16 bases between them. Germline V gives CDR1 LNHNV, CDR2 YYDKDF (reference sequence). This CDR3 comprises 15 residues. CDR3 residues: CATSNYRVAGETQYF. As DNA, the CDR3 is TGTGCCACCAGCAATTACAGGGTCGCGGGAGAGACCCAGTACTTC.

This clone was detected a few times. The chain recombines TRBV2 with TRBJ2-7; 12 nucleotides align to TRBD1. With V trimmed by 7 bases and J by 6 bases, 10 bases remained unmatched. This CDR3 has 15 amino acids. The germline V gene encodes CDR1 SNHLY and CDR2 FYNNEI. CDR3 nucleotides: TGTGCCAGCACCCTTGGTGGGACAGGGGGCGCCGAGCAGTACTTC. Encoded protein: CASTLGGTGGAEQYF. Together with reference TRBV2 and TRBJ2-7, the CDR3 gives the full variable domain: EPEVTQTPSHQVTQMGQEVILRCVPISNHLYFYWYRQILGQKVEFLVSFYNNEISEKSEIFDDQFSVERPDGSNFTLKIRSTKLEDSAMYFCASTLGGTGGAEQYFGPGTRLTVT.

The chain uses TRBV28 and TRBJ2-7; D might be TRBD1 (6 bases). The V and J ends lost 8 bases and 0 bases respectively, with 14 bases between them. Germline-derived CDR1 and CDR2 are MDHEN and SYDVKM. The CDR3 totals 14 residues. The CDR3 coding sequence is TGTGCCAGCCGCAGGGGATTCTTCTCCTACGAGCAGTACTTC. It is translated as CASRRGFFSYEQYF.

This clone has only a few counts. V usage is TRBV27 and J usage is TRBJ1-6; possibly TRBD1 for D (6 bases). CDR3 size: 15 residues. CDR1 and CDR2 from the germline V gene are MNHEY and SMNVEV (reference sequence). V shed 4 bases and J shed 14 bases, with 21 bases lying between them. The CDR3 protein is CASSSRGTHRWTLHF. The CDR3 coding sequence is TGTGCCAGCAGTTCCAGGGGTACCCATCGTTGGACCCTCCACTTT.

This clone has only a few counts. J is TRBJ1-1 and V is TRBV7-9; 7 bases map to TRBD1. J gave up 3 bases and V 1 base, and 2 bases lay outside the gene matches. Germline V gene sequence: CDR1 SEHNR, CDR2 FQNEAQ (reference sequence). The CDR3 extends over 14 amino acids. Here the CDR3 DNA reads TGTGCCAGCAGCTTAGACAGGGGCGACACTGAAGCTTTCTTT. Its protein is CASSLDRGDTEAFF. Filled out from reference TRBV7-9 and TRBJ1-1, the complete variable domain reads DTGVSQNPRHKITKRGQNVTFRCDPISEHNRLYWYRQTLGQGPEFLTYFQNEAQLEKSRLLSDRFSAERPKGSFSTLEIQRTEQGDSAMYLCASSLDRGDTEAFFGQGTRLTVV.

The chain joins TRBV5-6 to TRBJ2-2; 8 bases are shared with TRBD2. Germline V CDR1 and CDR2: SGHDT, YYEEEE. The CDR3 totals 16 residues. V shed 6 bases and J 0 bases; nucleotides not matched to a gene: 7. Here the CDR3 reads CASTPGGGTNTGELFF. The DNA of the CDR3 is TGTGCCAGCACCCCGGGCGGGGGGACGAACACCGGGGAGCTGTTTTTT.

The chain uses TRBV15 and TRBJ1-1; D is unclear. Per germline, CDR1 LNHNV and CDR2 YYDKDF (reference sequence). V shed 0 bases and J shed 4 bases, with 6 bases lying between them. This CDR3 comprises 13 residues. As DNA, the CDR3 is TGTGCCACCAGCAGAGATGGGCTCACTGAAGCTTTCTTT. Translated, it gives CATSRDGLTEAFF. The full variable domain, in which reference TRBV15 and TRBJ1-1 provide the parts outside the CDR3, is DAMVIQNPRYQVTQFGKPVTLSCSQTLNHNVMYWYQQKSSQAPKLLFHYYDKDFNNEADTPDNFQSRRPNTSFCFLDIRSPGLGDTAMYLCATSRDGLTEAFFGQGTRLTVV.

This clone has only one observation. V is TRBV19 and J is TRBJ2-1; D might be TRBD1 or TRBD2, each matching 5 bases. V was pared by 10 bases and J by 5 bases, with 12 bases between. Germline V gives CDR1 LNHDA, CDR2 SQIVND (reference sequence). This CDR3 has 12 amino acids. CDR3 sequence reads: CATRVGDNEQFF. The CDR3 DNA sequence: TGTGCCACCAGGGTCGGGGACAATGAGCAGTTCTTC.

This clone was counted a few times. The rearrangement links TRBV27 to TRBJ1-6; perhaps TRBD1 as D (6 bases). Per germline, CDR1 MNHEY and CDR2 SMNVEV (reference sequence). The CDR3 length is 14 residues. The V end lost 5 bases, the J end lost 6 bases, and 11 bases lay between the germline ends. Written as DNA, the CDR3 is TGTGCCAGCAGTCCGCGGACAGCTAATTCACCCCTCCACTTT. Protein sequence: CASSPRTANSPLHF.

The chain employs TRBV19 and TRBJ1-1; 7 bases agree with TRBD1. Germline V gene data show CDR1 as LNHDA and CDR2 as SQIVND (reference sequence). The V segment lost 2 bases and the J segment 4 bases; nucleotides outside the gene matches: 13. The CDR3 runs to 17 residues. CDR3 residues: CASSIRSGGRGITEAFF. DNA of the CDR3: TGTGCCAGTAGTATAAGGTCCGGTGGCAGGGGGATCACTGAAGCTTTCTTT. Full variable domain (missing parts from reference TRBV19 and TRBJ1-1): DGGITQSPKYLFRKEGQNVTLSCEQNLNHDAMYWYRQDPGQGLRLIYYSQIVNDFQKGDIAEGYSVSREKKESFPLTVTSAQKNPTAFYLCASSIRSGGRGITEAFFGQGTRLTVV.

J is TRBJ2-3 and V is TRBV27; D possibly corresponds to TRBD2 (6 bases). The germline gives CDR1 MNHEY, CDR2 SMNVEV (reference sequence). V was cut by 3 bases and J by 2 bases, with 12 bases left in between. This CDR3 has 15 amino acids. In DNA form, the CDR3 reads TGTGCCAGCAGTTTGATTAGCGGTTACACAGATACGCAGTATTTT. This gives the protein CASSLISGYTDTQYF.

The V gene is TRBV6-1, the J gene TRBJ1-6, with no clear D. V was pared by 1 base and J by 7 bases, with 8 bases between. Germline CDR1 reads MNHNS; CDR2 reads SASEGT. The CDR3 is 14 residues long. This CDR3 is CASSEGNLNSPLHF. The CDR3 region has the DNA TGTGCCAGCAGTGAAGGCAACCTCAATTCACCCCTCCACTTT.

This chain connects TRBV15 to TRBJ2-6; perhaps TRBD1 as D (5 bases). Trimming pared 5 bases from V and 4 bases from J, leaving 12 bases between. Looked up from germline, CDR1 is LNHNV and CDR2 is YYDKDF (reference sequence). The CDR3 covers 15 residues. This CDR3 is CATSRRVAGANVLTF. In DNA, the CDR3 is TGTGCCACCAGCCGCAGGGTGGCCGGGGCCAACGTCCTGACTTTC.